This TCR beta chain was observed in a study of cytomegalovirus exposure and HLA in healthy donors. Study results and limitations: TCR sequences were mostly rare, though some public TCRs occurred in many donors. Analyzed later, association rates of TCRs varied across HLA loci, with DRB1 most and HLA-C fewest. Specificity of a few CMV-associated chains for CMV antigens was verified in vitro. An assumption of roughly uniform sequencing depth across donors underlay the presence/absence analyses.

As regards this clone: The target antigen is unknown.

V lost 3 bases to trimming and J lost 8 bases; unmatched junction nucleotides: 9. The CDR3 sequence is 15 residues long. The V gene's germline CDR1 is SGHRS and CDR2 YFSETQ. Primers: 60 Vbeta forward and 13 Jbeta reverse. Some clones are missing from TCRdb's copy, which holds only in-frame ones; the method was immunoSEQ multiplex PCR. The table has 130,000 or so clones, 61% seen once. The gene calls are TRBV5-1 and TRBJ1-4; 8 bases are shared with TRBD1. This TCR was sampled from a male donor in good health and CMV-seronegative. The source material was PBMCs. The CDR3 bases are TGCGCCAGCAGCTGGGAGGGACAGGTTCAAGAAAAACTGTTTTTT. Its protein product is CASSWEGQVQEKLFF.